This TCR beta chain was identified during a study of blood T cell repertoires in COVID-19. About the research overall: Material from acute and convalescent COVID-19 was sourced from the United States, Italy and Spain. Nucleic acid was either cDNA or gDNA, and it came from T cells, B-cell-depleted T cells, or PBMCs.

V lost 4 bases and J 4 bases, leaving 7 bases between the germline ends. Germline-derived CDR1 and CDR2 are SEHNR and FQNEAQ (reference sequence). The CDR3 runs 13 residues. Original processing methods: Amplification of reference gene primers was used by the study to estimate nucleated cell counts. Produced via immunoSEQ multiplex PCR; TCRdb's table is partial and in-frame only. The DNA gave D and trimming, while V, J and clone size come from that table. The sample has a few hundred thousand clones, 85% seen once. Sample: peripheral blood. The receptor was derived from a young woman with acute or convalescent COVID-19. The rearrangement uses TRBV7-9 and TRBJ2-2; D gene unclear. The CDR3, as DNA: TGTGCCAGCAGCTATCCGTTCACCGGGGAGCTGTTTTTT. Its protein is CASSYPFTGELFF.